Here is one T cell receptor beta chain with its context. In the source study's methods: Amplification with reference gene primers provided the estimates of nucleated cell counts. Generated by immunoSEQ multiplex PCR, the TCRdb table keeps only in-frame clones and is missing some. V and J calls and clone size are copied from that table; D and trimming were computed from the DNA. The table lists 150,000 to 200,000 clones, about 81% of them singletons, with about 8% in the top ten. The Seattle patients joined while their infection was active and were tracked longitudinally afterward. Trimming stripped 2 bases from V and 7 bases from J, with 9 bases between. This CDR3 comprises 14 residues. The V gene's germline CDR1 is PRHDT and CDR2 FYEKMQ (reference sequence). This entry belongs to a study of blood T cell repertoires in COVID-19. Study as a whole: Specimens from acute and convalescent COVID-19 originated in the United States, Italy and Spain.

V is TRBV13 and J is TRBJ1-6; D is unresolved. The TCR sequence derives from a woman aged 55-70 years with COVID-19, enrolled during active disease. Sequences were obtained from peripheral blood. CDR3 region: CASSLRDLNSPLHF. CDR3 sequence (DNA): TGTGCCAGCAGCTTAAGAGACTTAAATTCACCCCTCCACTTT.